This T cell receptor (beta chain) came from a study of OX40 agonist ivuxolimab in advanced cancers. On the study more broadly: Patient treatment consisted of intravenous ivuxolimab administration every 2 weeks at 0.01 to 10 mg/kg.

Patients had blood sampled at baseline and again on cycle 4 day 1 and cycle 7 day 1. The V gene lost 5 bases and the J gene lost 6 bases, with 17 bases spanning the gap. The CDR3 contains 15 residues. Germline CDR1 reads MNHEY; CDR2 reads SMNVEV (reference sequence). Sequencing used immunoSEQ multiplex PCR; TCRdb keeps in-frame clones, though not all of them. The profile shows tens of thousands of clones, roughly 84% of them singletons. This TCR was sampled from an adult with an advanced solid tumor such as melanoma, head and neck, liver or kidney cancer. The sample was CD4+ or CD8+ T cells sorted from blood, taken in a trial of the OX40 agonist ivuxolimab. V is TRBV27 and J is TRBJ1-5; D is perhaps TRBD1 (5 bases). CDR3 in DNA: TGTGCCAGCAGTAGGGGCCAACATCGGCTTCAGCCCCAGCATTTT. As protein: CASSRGQHRLQPQHF.